Only a few counts were recorded for the clone carrying this T cell receptor beta chain. Antigen specificity is unknown. The entry originates in a study of beta chain features in type 1 diabetes. Broader study findings: Sequencing the cDNA could make cells with high TCR expression show up more than they should. When Type 1 diabetes patients were examined, their TCRB CDR3s proved moderately but significantly shorter in all four CD4+ subsets.

Expressed TCRB transcripts were sequenced, since all the RNA that had been isolated was reverse transcribed. The method was immunoSEQ multiplex PCR; TCRdb's version includes in-frame clones alone and lacks a portion of them. The sample has about 120,000 clones, around 15% seen once; the top ten hold roughly 2.5%. With V trimmed by 4 bases and J by 2 bases, 7 bases remained unmatched. This CDR3 has 16 amino acids. From germline, CDR1 is SGHNT and CDR2 YYREEE (reference sequence). This clonotype was obtained from a man aged 25 to 45 with type 1 diabetes. Sequencing was done on a sample of central memory CD4+ T cells from blood. The chain uses TRBV5-4 and TRBJ2-1; 9 positions match TRBD1. CDR3: CASSRTGTGTYNEQFF. CDR3 coding DNA: TGTGCCAGCAGCCGAACCGGGACAGGGACCTACAATGAGCAGTTCTTC.